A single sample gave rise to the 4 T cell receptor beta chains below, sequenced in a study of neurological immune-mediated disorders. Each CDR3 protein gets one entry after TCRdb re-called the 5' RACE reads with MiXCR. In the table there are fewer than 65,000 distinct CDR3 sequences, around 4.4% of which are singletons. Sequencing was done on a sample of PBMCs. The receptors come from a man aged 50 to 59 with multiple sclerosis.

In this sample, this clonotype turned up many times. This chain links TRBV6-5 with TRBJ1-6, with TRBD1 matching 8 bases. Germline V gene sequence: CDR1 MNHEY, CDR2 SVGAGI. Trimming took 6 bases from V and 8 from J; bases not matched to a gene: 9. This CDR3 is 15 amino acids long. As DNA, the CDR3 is TGTGCCAGCAGAAATGACAGGGGTCAGGATTCACCCCTCCACTTT. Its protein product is CASRNDRGQDSPLHF.

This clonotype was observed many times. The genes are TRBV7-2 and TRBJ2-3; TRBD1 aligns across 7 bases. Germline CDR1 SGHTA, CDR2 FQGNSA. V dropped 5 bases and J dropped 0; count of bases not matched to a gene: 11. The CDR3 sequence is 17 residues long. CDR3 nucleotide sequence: TGTGCCAGCAGCAACCGGGACAGAACTACTAGCACAGATACGCAGTATTTT. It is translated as CASSNRDRTTSTDTQYF.

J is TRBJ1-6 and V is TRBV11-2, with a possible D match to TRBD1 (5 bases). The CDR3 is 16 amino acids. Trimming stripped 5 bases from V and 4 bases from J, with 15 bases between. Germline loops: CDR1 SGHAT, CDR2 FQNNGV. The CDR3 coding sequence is TGTGCCAGCAGCCCCGGGGCCGTAGGTTATAATTCACCCCTCCACTTT. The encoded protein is CASSPGAVGYNSPLHF.

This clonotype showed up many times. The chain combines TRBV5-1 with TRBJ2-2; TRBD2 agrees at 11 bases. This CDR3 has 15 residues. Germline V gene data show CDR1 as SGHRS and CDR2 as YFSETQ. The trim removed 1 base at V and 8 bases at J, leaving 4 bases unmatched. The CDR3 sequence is CASSLSTSGTGELFF. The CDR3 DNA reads TGCGCCAGCAGCTTGTCGACTAGCGGGACAGGGGAGCTGTTTTTT.